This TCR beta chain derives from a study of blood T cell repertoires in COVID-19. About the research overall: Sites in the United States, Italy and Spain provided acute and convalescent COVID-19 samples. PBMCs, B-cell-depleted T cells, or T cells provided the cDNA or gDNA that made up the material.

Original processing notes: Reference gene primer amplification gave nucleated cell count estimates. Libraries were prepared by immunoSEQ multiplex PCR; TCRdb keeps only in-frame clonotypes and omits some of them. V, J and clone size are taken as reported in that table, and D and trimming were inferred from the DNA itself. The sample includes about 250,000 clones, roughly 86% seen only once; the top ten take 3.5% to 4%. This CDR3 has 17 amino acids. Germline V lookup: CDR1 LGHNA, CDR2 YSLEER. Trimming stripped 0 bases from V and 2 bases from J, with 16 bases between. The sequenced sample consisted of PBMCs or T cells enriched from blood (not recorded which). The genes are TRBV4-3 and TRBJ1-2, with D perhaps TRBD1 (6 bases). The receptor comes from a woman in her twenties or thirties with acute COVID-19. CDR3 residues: CASSQDAQGGGNYGYTF. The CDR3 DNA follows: TGCGCCAGCAGCCAAGATGCGCAGGGCGGGGGCAACTATGGCTACACCTTC.